A single sample gave rise to the 26 T cell receptor beta chains below, sequenced in a study of spatial heterogeneity in lung cancer. Study-wide points: The study found that expanded intratumoral alpha and beta TCR counts tracked tumor mutation counts.

Their cognate antigens are unknown. TCRdb called the 5' RACE reads again in MiXCR, with one record for every CDR3 protein. The sample has under 20,000 distinct CDR3 sequences; 9.5% to 10% are singletons. The sample's time point: sample taken at primary tumor resection. Here the sequenced sample was lung tumor tissue, taken at surgery. The origin of the receptors is a female donor with early-stage non-small cell lung cancer.

With respect to this clonotype: The library was prepared for alpha chains; this beta chain is a stray read, so its frequency means little. The genes are TRBV7-2 and TRBJ2-2; 9 positions agree with TRBD2. V shed 5 bases and J 1 base; nucleotides not matched to a gene: 2. Per the germline V gene, CDR1 is SGHTA and CDR2 is FQGNSA. The CDR3 is made up of 15 amino acids. The CDR3 loop is CASSLSGRNTGELFF. DNA for the CDR3: TGTGCCAGCAGCCTTAGCGGGAGGAACACCGGGGAGCTGTTTTTT.

This clonotype was detected many times. Because this beta chain is a stray read in a library intended to capture alpha chains, its abundance should not be given much weight. The chain is built from TRBV10-3 and TRBJ2-2; 9 positions match TRBD1. Germline V CDR1 and CDR2: ENHRY, SYGVKD. The CDR3 extends over 15 amino acids. Germline trimming cut 6 bases from V and 6 bases from J; bases unmatched to any gene: 8. The CDR3 DNA sequence: TGTGCCATCAGCGAGAGACAGGGGGTACCCGGGGAGCTGTTTTTT. Protein sequence: CAISERQGVPGELFF.

This clonotype showed up many times. Since the library was made to target alpha chains, this beta chain is a stray read and its abundance is not meaningful. V and J are TRBV29-1 and TRBJ2-5, with 7 nucleotides matching TRBD1. This CDR3 contains 12 residues. The J segment lost 2 bases and the V segment lost 4 bases, leaving 1 base of the junction unmatched. The germline V gene encodes CDR1 SQVTM and CDR2 ANQGSEA. In nucleotides, the CDR3 is TGCAGCGTTGCAGGGGGACAAGAGACCCAGTACTTC. Protein product: CSVAGGQETQYF.

With regard to this clonotype: This beta chain is off target for a library built for alpha chains, so its abundance means little. The rearrangement uses TRBV20-1 and TRBJ2-7; D possibly matches TRBD1 or TRBD2 (6 bases each). Germline CDR1 reads DFQATT; CDR2 reads SNEGSKA (reference sequence). V was pared by 7 bases and J by 3 bases, with 16 bases between. The CDR3 is 13 residues long. The DNA of the CDR3 is TGCAGTGTCTTGGACAAGGGGGGCTACGAGCAGTACTTC. Amino acid sequence: CSVLDKGGYEQYF.

This clonotype turned up a few times. This beta chain slipped into a library made for alpha chains as a stray read, so its size is not meaningful. The genes are TRBV5-4 and TRBJ2-6; D remains unclear. V was trimmed by 4 bases and J by 1 base, leaving 12 bases between them. Germline CDR1 SGHNT, CDR2 YYREEE (reference sequence). The CDR3 covers 16 residues. The CDR3 loop reads CASSPPHPSGANVLTF. In DNA, the CDR3 is TGTGCCAGCAGCCCCCCACACCCTTCTGGGGCCAACGTCCTGACTTTC.

As regards this clonotype: This beta chain slipped into a library made for alpha chains as a stray read, so its size is not meaningful. The chain combines TRBV5-1 with TRBJ2-3, with D tentatively TRBD1 (6 bases). The germline V gene encodes CDR1 SGHRS and CDR2 YFSETQ. V shed 1 base and J shed 0 bases, with 18 bases lying between them. CDR3 size: 18 residues. The CDR3 nucleotides read TGCGCCAGCAGCTTGCCTCTGGAGGTGGGGGCTAGCACAGATACGCAGTATTTT. It is translated as CASSLPLEVGASTDTQYF.

Comment on this clonotype: As an off-target read in a library built for alpha chains, this beta chain has a frequency of little significance. The chain recombines TRBV5-1 with TRBJ1-1, with 8 bases lining up with TRBD1. The germline CDR1 and CDR2 sequences are SGHRS and YFSETQ. The CDR3 contains 14 residues. The V segment lost 2 bases and the J segment 4 bases; nucleotides outside the gene matches: 4. This CDR3 reads CASSFQGASTEAFF. DNA of the CDR3: TGCGCCAGCAGCTTCCAGGGGGCAAGCACTGAAGCTTTCTTT.

This clonotype was seen at least ten times. Little can be read into the size of this beta chain, an off-target read in a library designed for alpha chains. CDR3 region: CASSQGGNTEAFF. For the CDR3, the DNA is TGTGCCAGCAGCCAAGGGGGGAACACTGAAGCTTTCTTT. This chain links TRBV3-1 with TRBJ1-1; D is undetermined. V was pared by 1 base and J by 1 base, with 4 bases between. Germline V gene sequence: CDR1 LGHDT, CDR2 YNNKEL (reference sequence). The CDR3 extends over 13 amino acids.

With regard to this clonotype: This beta chain is a stray read from a library made for alpha chains; its abundance is not meaningful. The gene calls are TRBV7-9 and TRBJ2-5; 7 bases line up with TRBD1. The junction had 2 bases not matched to a gene; V was cut back by 1 base and J by 0 bases. Germline V gene sequence: CDR1 SEHNR, CDR2 FQNEAQ (reference sequence). The CDR3 totals 15 residues. The chain's CDR3 is CASSLGTGNQETQYF. For the CDR3, the DNA is TGTGCCAGCAGCTTAGGGACAGGCAACCAAGAGACCCAGTACTTC.

A word on this clonotype: In a library made to pick up alpha chains, this beta chain is a stray read with a size that means little. The rearrangement links TRBV24-1 to TRBJ1-2, with a tentative D call TRBD1 (6 bases). The CDR3 loop spans 14 amino acids. CDR1 and CDR2 from the germline V gene are KGHDR and SFDVKD. V was clipped by 9 bases and J by 5 bases, with 18 bases between them. In DNA form, the CDR3 reads TGTGCCACCTGTCGGGACACCCGAGGGTATGGCTACACCTTC. Translation gives CATCRDTRGYGYTF.

This clonotype qualifies as medium-sized. The library was built for alpha chains, so this beta chain is an off-target read and its size means little. This rearrangement joins TRBV10-3 to TRBJ1-2; perhaps TRBD1 as D (6 bases). CDR3 length equals 15 residues. Germline-derived CDR1 and CDR2 are ENHRY and SYGVKD. Trimming shortened V by 4 bases and J by 2 bases, and 14 bases separated the two germline ends. In DNA form, the CDR3 reads TGTGCCATCAGTGGGACAGATCGTAGCAACTATGGCTACACCTTC. Its protein is CAISGTDRSNYGYTF.

Notes on this clonotype: Found in a library prepared for alpha chains, this beta chain is an off-target read, and its abundance has little meaning. The V call is TRBV12-3 or TRBV12-4, the J call TRBJ1-5; maybe TRBD1 (6 bases). The CDR3 covers 13 residues. The V end lost 4 bases, the J end lost 6 bases, and 10 bases lay between the germline ends. The CDR3 protein is CASSYRESQPQHF. Written as DNA, the CDR3 is TGTGCCAGCAGTTACAGGGAGAGTCAGCCCCAGCATTTT.

In regard to this clonotype: The size of this beta chain means little, since it is a stray read in a library made for alpha chains. CDR3 nucleotides: TGTGCCAGCAGCCAACAGAGTCCCGGAAACATTCAGTACTTC. Encoded protein: CASSQQSPGNIQYF. The chain uses TRBV3-1 and TRBJ2-4; D remains unclear. The CDR3 covers 14 residues. Germline CDR1 LGHDT, CDR2 YNNKEL (reference sequence). The V gene lost 2 bases and the J gene lost 6 bases, with 11 bases spanning the gap.

This clonotype appeared a few times. This beta chain turned up in a library designed for alpha chains; as an off-target read, its abundance says little. The V and J genes are TRBV7-8 and TRBJ1-6, with TRBD1 matching 7 bases. J lost 7 bases, V lost 1 base, and 4 bases had no gene match. There are 15 residues in the CDR3. CDR1 and CDR2 from the germline V gene are SGHVS and FQNEAQ. In DNA, the CDR3 is TGTGCCAGCAGCTTAGAGGGGACAGTAAATTCACCCCTCCACTTT. This encodes CASSLEGTVNSPLHF.

There are a few counts of this clonotype. This beta chain turned up in a library designed for alpha chains; as an off-target read, its abundance says little. The V call is TRBV9, the J call TRBJ1-1; TRBD1 might be the D (5 bases). Between the trimmed V and J ends, which lost 0 bases and 6 bases, there was a span of 21 bases. CDR3 length: 17 residues. CDR1 SGDLS and CDR2 YYNGEE come from the germline V gene. CDR3 amino acids: CASSVDSGQGIMAEAFF. CDR3 in DNA: TGTGCCAGCAGCGTAGATAGTGGGCAGGGTATCATGGCTGAAGCTTTCTTT.

As concerns this clonotype: Because this beta chain is a stray read in a library intended to capture alpha chains, its abundance should not be given much weight. The chain links TRBV7-2 to TRBJ2-3; D possibly matches TRBD1 or TRBD2 (5 bases each). Trimming removed 1 base from V and 4 bases from J, with 12 bases in between. The length of the CDR3 is 15 residues. CDR1 is SGHTA and CDR2 is FQGNSA in the germline V gene. CDR3 DNA sequence: TGTGCCAGCAGCTTAGGACTCCGGGACCCAGATACGCAGTATTTT. Amino acid sequence: CASSLGLRDPDTQYF.

In this sample, this clonotype turned up a few times. The size of this beta chain means little, since it is a stray read in a library made for alpha chains. CDR3 in DNA: TGTGCCAGCAGCTTAAGCAAGAACAGGGGAGAGGATACGCAGTATTTT. This translates into CASSLSKNRGEDTQYF. The V and J genes are TRBV7-4 and TRBJ2-3, with 7 bases that match TRBD1. The CDR3 loop spans 16 amino acids. CDR1 and CDR2 (germline): SGHVT, SQSDAQ. V shed 2 bases, J shed 6 bases, and the junction held 11 bases outside the gene matches.

This clonotype has ten or more counts. In a library made to pick up alpha chains, this beta chain is a stray read with a size that means little. This chain links TRBV9 with TRBJ2-5, with 10 bases that match TRBD2. The trim removed 0 bases at V and 5 bases at J, leaving 13 bases unmatched. The CDR3 loop spans 18 amino acids. CDR1 SGDLS and CDR2 YYNGEE come from the germline V gene. The CDR3 DNA reads as TGTGCCAGCAGCGTAGCTCCTAGCGGGGGCCTGGGGAGGGAGACCCAGTACTTC. Protein: CASSVAPSGGLGRETQYF.

This clonotype has only a few counts. The library was built for alpha chains, so this beta chain is an off-target read and its size means little. V usage is TRBV6-2 or TRBV6-3 and J usage is TRBJ1-6, with a weak D call TRBD1 (5 bases). With 2 bases removed from V and 6 bases from J, the gap between germline ends came to 11 bases. This CDR3 has 15 residues. CDR1 is MNHEY and CDR2 is SVGEGT in the germline V gene. CDR3 loop: CASSYPPGPNSPLHF. In DNA form, the CDR3 reads TGTGCCAGCAGTTACCCGCCGGGGCCTAATTCACCCCTCCACTTT.

The table lists this clonotype with a few counts. This beta chain came through as a stray read in a library set up for alpha chains, and its size says little. The J gene is TRBJ2-1, the V gene TRBV2, with TRBD2 identical over 12 bases. The CDR3 runs to 14 residues. Germline V gives CDR1 SNHLY, CDR2 FYNNEI. V shed 6 bases, J shed 5 bases, and the junction held 2 bases outside the gene matches. In DNA form, the CDR3 reads TGTGCCAGCAGCTCTAGCGGGGGGGACAATGAGCAGTTCTTC. Its protein product is CASSSSGGDNEQFF. Complete variable domain (other parts from reference TRBV2 and TRBJ2-1): EPEVTQTPSHQVTQMGQEVILRCVPISNHLYFYWYRQILGQKVEFLVSFYNNEISEKSEIFDDQFSVERPDGSNFTLKIRSTKLEDSAMYFCASSSSGGDNEQFFGPGTRLTVL.

Comments on this clonotype: This beta chain slipped into a library made for alpha chains as a stray read, so its size is not meaningful. The chain links TRBV5-4 to TRBJ2-2; D is undetermined. Germline-derived CDR1 and CDR2 are SGHNT and YYREEE (reference sequence). The germline V and J ends were trimmed by 4 bases and 6 bases, with 7 bases remaining between them. The CDR3 runs 12 residues. As DNA, the CDR3 is TGTGCCAGCAGCATAAGACCCGGGGAGCTGTTTTTT. This sequence encodes CASSIRPGELFF.

This clonotype showed up many times. This beta chain is a stray read from a library made for alpha chains; its abundance is not meaningful. The rearrangement uses TRBV6-5 and TRBJ1-5; TRBD1 is a possible D gene (5 bases). Looked up from germline, CDR1 is MNHEY and CDR2 is SVGAGI. V was clipped by 2 bases and J by 6 bases, with 14 bases between them. The CDR3 covers 15 residues. CDR3 bases: TGTGCCAGCAGTTACCGGTCGGGGGACGGTCAGCCCCAGCATTTT. This sequence encodes CASSYRSGDGQPQHF.

On this clonotype itself: This beta chain came through as a stray read in a library set up for alpha chains, and its size says little. The chain combines TRBV30 with TRBJ2-3; 7 bases fit TRBD1. The CDR3 runs to 11 residues. From germline, CDR1 is GTSNPN and CDR2 SVGIG (reference sequence). V trimming: 4 bases; J trimming: 6 bases; junction bases outside the gene matches: 1. CDR3 sequence reads: CAWTDRDTQYF. CDR3 in DNA: TGTGCCTGGACGGACAGGGATACGCAGTATTTT. Supplemented by reference TRBV30 and TRBJ2-3, the full variable domain reads SQTIHQWPATLVQPVGSPLSLECTVEGTSNPNLYWYRQAAGRGLQLLFYSVGIGQISSEVPQNLSASRPQDRQFILSSKKLLLSDSGFYLCAWTDRDTQYFGPGTRLTVL.

About this clonotype: The library was built for alpha chains, so this beta chain is an off-target read and its size means little. The rearrangement uses TRBV5-1 and TRBJ1-6; the match to TRBD1 covers 9 bases. Germline-derived CDR1 and CDR2 are SGHRS and YFSETQ. J lost 5 bases, V lost 5 bases, and 11 bases had no gene match. This CDR3 is built from 17 residues. The CDR3: CASRPFVTGGNNSPLHF. The CDR3, as DNA: TGCGCCAGCAGACCATTCGTGACAGGGGGTAATAATTCACCCCTCCACTTT.

Remarks on this clonotype: In a library made to pick up alpha chains, this beta chain is a stray read with a size that means little. V gene TRBV7-9 combines with J gene TRBJ2-3, with 7 bases fitting TRBD2. The CDR3 sequence is 15 residues long. V was pared by 5 bases and J by 0 bases, with 5 bases of the junction left unmatched. Germline loops: CDR1 SEHNR, CDR2 FQNEAQ (reference sequence). The CDR3, as DNA: TGTGCCAGCAGCGCAGCGGGGATTAGCACAGATACGCAGTATTTT. It encodes CASSAAGISTDTQYF. Filled out from reference TRBV7-9 and TRBJ2-3, the complete variable domain reads DTGVSQNPRHKITKRGQNVTFRCDPISEHNRLYWYRQTLGQGPEFLTYFQNEAQLEKSRLLSDRFSAERPKGSFSTLEIQRTEQGDSAMYLCASSAAGISTDTQYFGPGTRLTVL.

This clonotype has just a few counts. This beta chain turned up in a library designed for alpha chains; as an off-target read, its abundance says little. V is TRBV11-2 and J is TRBJ2-3, with 8 bases matching TRBD1. CDR1 and CDR2 from the germline V gene are SGHAT and FQNNGV. This CDR3 has 15 amino acids. Losses at the gene ends were 5 bases for V and 2 bases for J; bases not matched to a gene: 6. The CDR3 protein is CASSRKQGDTDTQYF. The CDR3 bases are TGTGCCAGCAGCCGGAAACAGGGGGACACAGATACGCAGTATTTT.